These 27 T cell receptor beta chains share one sample of origin, sequenced in a study of blood T cells in healthy people across ages. A J-beta primer mix and a sample-barcoded 5' primer were used in a second PCR of about 7 to 11 cycles. TCRdb independently ran MiXCR on the 5' RACE reads; one entry per CDR3 protein. The table includes approximately 600,000 distinct CDR3 sequences, around 54% detected once. The specimen sequenced was blood. Receptors were obtained from a man in his sixties in good health.

The chain has TRBV20-1 and TRBJ1-5, with D possibly matching TRBD1 (5 bases). CDR1 DFQATT and CDR2 SNEGSKA come from the germline V gene (reference sequence). The length of the CDR3 is 14 residues. V was clipped by 2 bases and J by 7 bases, with 15 bases between them. The CDR3, as DNA: TGCAGTGCTAGAAGGGCAGGGCGTTCGCAGCCCCAGCATTTT. Protein: CSARRAGRSQPQHF.

The rearrangement uses TRBV5-1 and TRBJ2-1; D possibly corresponds to TRBD1 (5 bases). The germline CDR1 and CDR2 sequences are SGHRS and YFSETQ. V shed 3 bases and J shed 8 bases, with 12 bases lying between them. The CDR3 loop spans 13 amino acids. DNA for the CDR3: TGCGCCAGCAGCTCGGATTGGGGCGATGAGCAGTTCTTC. It is translated as CASSSDWGDEQFF.

The chain recombines TRBV6-2 or TRBV6-3 with TRBJ1-2; 9 bases are shared with TRBD1. Trimming cost V 6 bases and J 8 bases; bases outside gene matches: 4. This CDR3 region has 12 residues. The V gene's germline CDR1 is MNHEY and CDR2 SVGEGT. The CDR3 region has the DNA TGTGCCAGCAGGTCTACAGGGGGCGGCTACACCTTC. This encodes CASRSTGGGYTF.

The CDR3 DNA follows: TGTGCCAGCAGTGTATTCAGGTCATCCGATACGCAGTATTTT. This codes for CASSVFRSSDTQYF. This chain joins TRBV27 and TRBJ2-3, with D unresolved. CDR3 length: 14 amino acids. Trimming removed 5 bases at V and 6 bases at J, with 15 bases between. Germline-derived CDR1 and CDR2 are MNHEY and SMNVEV (reference sequence).

This clonotype was seen more than once but under ten times. The chain links TRBV9 to TRBJ2-5; TRBD2 is a possible D gene (7 bases). Trimming left V 4 bases short and J 3 bases short, with 13 bases between. Germline-derived CDR1 and CDR2 are SGDLS and YYNGEE. CDR3 length equals 14 residues. DNA of the CDR3: TGTGCCAGCAGCCCGGGGGGCCGTGAAGAGACCCAGTACTTC. It encodes CASSPGGREETQYF. Drawing the rest from reference TRBV9 and TRBJ2-5, the complete variable domain is DSGVTQTPKHLITATGQRVTLRCSPRSGDLSVYWYQQSLDQGLQFLIQYYNGEERAKGNILERFSAQQFPDLHSELNLSSLELGDSALYFCASSPGGREETQYFGPGTRLLVL.

This chain joins TRBV6-5 and TRBJ2-1; the D gene is possibly TRBD2 (6 bases). Trimming stripped 2 bases from V and 14 bases from J, with 16 bases between. The CDR3 has 13 amino acids. Germline V CDR1 and CDR2: MNHEY, SVGAGI. The CDR3 DNA is TGTGCCAGCAGTTACCGTCTGGCGGGGTCGGAGTTCTTC. It specifies CASSYRLAGSEFF.

This chain links TRBV7-2 with TRBJ2-5; D unresolved. Germline CDR1 and CDR2: SGHTA and FQGNSA. Trimming removed 4 bases at V and 4 bases at J, with 7 bases between. This CDR3 contains 12 residues. The CDR3 loop is CASSSNLETQYF. The CDR3 DNA is TGTGCCAGCAGCTCCAACTTAGAGACCCAGTACTTC.

There are a few counts of this clonotype. The chain joins TRBV20-1 to TRBJ1-6, with D hard to call. V gave up 4 bases and J gave up 2 bases, with 6 bases separating them. In germline, CDR1 is DFQATT, CDR2 SNEGSKA (reference sequence). CDR3 length: 13 amino acids. The CDR3 nucleotides are TGCAGTGCTAAATTTACCTATAATTCACCCCTCCACTTT. Translated, it gives CSAKFTYNSPLHF.

The chain is built from TRBV21-1 and TRBJ1-1; the D call of TRBD1 is as the table states it, not checked on the DNA. TRBV21-1 is marked as a pseudogene. The CDR3 is 17 amino acids. The CDR3 spells CASYTNRDSRLNTEAFF. As DNA, the CDR3 is TGTGCCAGCTACACTAACCGGGACAGCCGACTGAACACTGAAGCTTTCTTT.

The rearrangement joins TRBV7-7 to TRBJ2-5; D call uncertain. The CDR3 sequence is 15 residues long. Germline values: CDR1 SSHAT, CDR2 FNYEAQ (reference sequence). Trimming stripped 5 bases from V and 4 bases from J, with 17 bases between. DNA of the CDR3: TGTGCCAGCAGCCCCGTCGGTGGTAGTCGAGAGACCCAGTACTTC. It translates to CASSPVGGSRETQYF.

The chain links TRBV6-2 or TRBV6-3 to TRBJ1-1, with a weak D call TRBD1 (5 bases). V lost 4 bases and J lost 8, with 14 bases in between. There are 13 residues in the CDR3. The germline CDR1 and CDR2 sequences are MNHEY and SVGEGT. The CDR3 bases are TGTGCCAGCAGTTTCAGGGACCCTCGGGAAGCTTTCTTT. Its protein is CASSFRDPREAFF.

The gene calls are TRBV5-4 and TRBJ2-5, with TRBD2 matching over 8 bases. The J call may be in error: the DNA end matches TRBJ2-7 better. The germline V gene encodes CDR1 SGHNT and CDR2 YYREEE (reference sequence). The CDR3 runs 15 residues. The chain's CDR3 is CASTRGGGFGNEQYF. In DNA, the CDR3 is TGTGCCAGTACCCGGGGGGGAGGCTTCGGTAACGAGCAGTACTTC.

This clonotype was seen a few times. V is TRBV6-5 and J is TRBJ2-5; no firm D call. The CDR3 has 15 residues. V was pared by 4 bases and J by 1 base, with 13 bases between. In germline, CDR1 is MNHEY, CDR2 SVGAGI. DNA of the CDR3: TGTGCCAGCAGTTCTTCTGTCGCAGTCCAAGAGACCCAGTACTTC. This translates into CASSSSVAVQETQYF.

This clonotype was observed a few times. V and J are TRBV12-3 or TRBV12-4 and TRBJ2-5, with 10 nucleotides matching TRBD1. V shed 6 bases, J shed 4 bases, and the junction held 2 bases outside the gene matches. This CDR3 has 13 amino acids. The CDR3 sequence is CASSDRGRETQYF. CDR3 DNA sequence: TGTGCCAGCAGCGACAGGGGGCGAGAGACCCAGTACTTC.

This chain uses TRBV28 with TRBJ1-5; the D gene is possibly TRBD1 (5 bases). Per the germline V gene, CDR1 is MDHEN and CDR2 is SYDVKM. CDR3 length equals 14 residues. Deletions cut 7 bases from V and 9 bases from J, with 19 bases between. CDR3: CASTPRAGRRPQHF. The CDR3 DNA follows: TGTGCCAGCACCCCAAGAGCAGGGAGGAGGCCCCAGCATTTT.

The chain links TRBV20-1 to TRBJ2-5; TRBD2 matches at 14 bases. The length of the CDR3 is 18 residues. The ends lost 6 bases at V and 2 bases at J; junction bases unmatched: 14. Looked up from germline, CDR1 is DFQATT and CDR2 is SNEGSKA (reference sequence). In DNA form, the CDR3 reads TGCAGTGCGTCACCGGGACTAGCGGGGGACATATTTCAAGAGACCCAGTACTTC. Translation: CSASPGLAGDIFQETQYF.

This sequence joins TRBV27 and TRBJ2-1; 14 bases line up with TRBD2. The germline V gene encodes CDR1 MNHEY and CDR2 SMNVEV (reference sequence). The CDR3 sequence is 16 residues long. Germline trimming cut 5 bases from V and 4 bases from J; bases unmatched to any gene: 4. The CDR3 is CASSHRLAGGYNEQFF. The CDR3 bases are TGTGCCAGCAGTCACAGACTAGCGGGGGGGTACAATGAGCAGTTCTTC.

This sequence joins TRBV24-1 and TRBJ2-1; 8 nucleotides align to TRBD2. This CDR3 is built from 15 residues. Germline CDR1 and CDR2: KGHDR and SFDVKD. V trimming: 4 bases; J trimming: 12 bases; junction bases outside the gene matches: 13. The CDR3 here is CATSDGGGLQDVQFF. CDR3 DNA sequence: TGTGCCACCAGTGACGGGGGGGGGCTTCAGGATGTGCAGTTCTTC.

This clonotype was seen only a few times. The chain recombines TRBV5-1 with TRBJ2-2, with D hard to call. Germline V CDR1 and CDR2: SGHRS, YFSETQ. The CDR3 is made up of 15 amino acids. With 6 bases removed from V and 0 bases from J, the gap between germline ends came to 12 bases. CDR3 in amino acids: CASTHSSTNTGELFF. The DNA of the CDR3 is TGCGCCAGCACCCACAGTTCTACGAACACCGGGGAGCTGTTTTTT.

The rearrangement joins TRBV27 to TRBJ1-1; no clear D. Germline V gene data show CDR1 as MNHEY and CDR2 as SMNVEV (reference sequence). V was trimmed by 8 bases and J by 4 bases, leaving 14 bases between them. This CDR3 has 13 amino acids. In DNA form, the CDR3 reads TGTGCCAGCTGCCAATATGGAGGCACTGAAGCTTTCTTT. Amino acid sequence: CASCQYGGTEAFF.

V gene TRBV12-3 or TRBV12-4 combines with J gene TRBJ2-3, with 11 bases fitting TRBD1. The ends lost 6 bases at V and 5 bases at J; junction bases unmatched: 7. The CDR3 totals 15 residues. In DNA, the CDR3 is TGTGCCAGCAGACCTGGAGGGACAGGGGGAGATACGCAGTATTTT. Translated, it gives CASRPGGTGGDTQYF.

This clonotype was picked up one time. The genes are TRBV9 and TRBJ2-1; tentatively, D is TRBD1 (7 bases). Trimming removed 0 bases at V and 0 bases at J, with 10 bases between. Germline V gene lookup returns CDR1 SGDLS and CDR2 YYNGEE. The CDR3 contains 16 residues. The CDR3 sequence is CASSVGQGGSYNEQFF. The CDR3 nucleotides read TGTGCCAGCAGCGTAGGCCAGGGGGGCTCCTACAATGAGCAGTTCTTC.

The rearrangement joins TRBV4-1 to TRBJ1-1; D perhaps matches TRBD1 (6 bases). The germline V gene has CDR1 MGHRA and CDR2 YSYEKL. V was shortened by 4 bases and J by 4 bases, with 19 bases between the two germline ends. CDR3 length equals 16 residues. CDR3 bases: TGCGCCAGCAGCCGAAGCCCGACGGGGGGGGCCACTGAAGCTTTCTTT. Protein: CASSRSPTGGATEAFF.

At least ten counts were recorded for this clonotype. The chain uses TRBV9 and TRBJ2-7, with 7 bases lining up with TRBD2. There are 15 residues in the CDR3. Germline CDR1 and CDR2: SGDLS and YYNGEE. Trimming at V came to 0 bases and at J to 3 bases, leaving 6 bases not matched to a gene. DNA for the CDR3: TGTGCCAGCAGCGTAGCTATGGGGGGGGGCTACGAGCAGTACTTC. Its translation: CASSVAMGGGYEQYF.

The chain uses TRBV9 and TRBJ2-3; 8 bases align to TRBD2. The CDR3 extends over 17 amino acids. Germline CDR1 is SGDLS and CDR2 is YYNGEE. The V gene end was trimmed by 0 bases and the J gene end by 2 bases; junction bases not matched to a gene: 8. CDR3 sequence: CASSVGASGGPTDTQYF. The CDR3 region has the DNA TGTGCCAGCAGCGTAGGGGCAAGCGGGGGACCCACAGATACGCAGTATTTT.

This CDR3 reads CASSLTTGGQETQYF. CDR3 DNA sequence: TGTGCCAGCAGCTTAACAACAGGGGGCCAGGAGACCCAGTACTTC. The gene calls are TRBV5-4 and TRBJ2-5, with 9 bases aligning to TRBD1. The V gene's germline CDR1 is SGHNT and CDR2 YYREEE (reference sequence). The trim removed 2 bases at V and 5 bases at J, leaving 7 bases unmatched. The CDR3 has 15 residues.

This clonotype was observed a handful of times. V usage is TRBV20-1 and J usage is TRBJ2-7; 7 bases align to TRBD2. The CDR3 extends over 15 amino acids. The V segment lost 3 bases and the J segment 0 bases; nucleotides outside the gene matches: 8. Germline values: CDR1 DFQATT, CDR2 SNEGSKA (reference sequence). The CDR3 DNA reads as TGCAGTGCTAGTGGGTACCGGGGGGACTCCTACGAGCAGTACTTC. Residues: CSASGYRGDSYEQYF.